These 7 T cell receptor beta chains share one sample of origin, sequenced in a study of cytomegalovirus exposure and HLA in healthy donors. 13 Jbeta primers and 60 Vbeta primers were used for the PCR. TCRdb's table, derived via immunoSEQ multiplex PCR, lists solely in-frame clones and lacks some. The sample includes more than 95,000 clones, roughly four fifths of them seen just once. Sequencing was carried out using PBMCs. These receptors were taken from a woman aged 40 to 49 in good health and CMV-seropositive.

The table lists this clone with a few counts. This rearrangement joins TRBV27 to TRBJ1-1, with 8 positions matching TRBD1. The germline V gene encodes CDR1 MNHEY and CDR2 SMNVEV (reference sequence). V was clipped by 5 bases and J by 4 bases; unmatched bases: 6. The CDR3 loop spans 14 amino acids. CDR3 region: CASSLQGDATEAFF. Written as DNA, the CDR3 is TGTGCCAGCAGTCTACAGGGGGATGCCACTGAAGCTTTCTTT.

The chain has TRBV1 and TRBJ2-7; TRBD2, as called in the table, went unchecked against the DNA. TRBV1 is designated a pseudogene. This CDR3 has 16 residues. This chain's CDR3 is CTSSQDCQRGNYEQYF. The CDR3 nucleotides read TGCACCAGCAGCCAAGATTGCCAGCGGGGGAACTACGAGCAGTACTTC.

The chain links TRBV28 to TRBJ2-6, with 10 bases lining up with TRBD1. This CDR3 contains 19 residues. The germline V gene encodes CDR1 MDHEN and CDR2 SYDVKM. J lost 0 bases, V lost 7 bases, and 12 bases had no gene match. CDR3 residues: CASTQARDRGSSGANVLTF. The CDR3 DNA reads as TGTGCCAGCACACAGGCCCGGGACAGGGGCTCCTCTGGGGCCAACGTCCTGACTTTC.

The rearrangement joins TRBV27 to TRBJ2-2; no reliable D call. V dropped 3 bases and J dropped 4 bases, with 3 bases sitting between them. In germline, CDR1 is MNHEY, CDR2 SMNVEV (reference sequence). This CDR3 is built from 12 residues. The CDR3 here is CASSFGTGELFF. The DNA of the CDR3 is TGTGCCAGCAGTTTCGGCACCGGGGAGCTGTTTTTT.

This clone was observed once. The CDR3 DNA reads as TGTGCCAGCCGCGCGACAGCTACCGGGGAGCTGTTTTTT. The encoded protein is CASRATATGELFF. This chain joins TRBV7-6 and TRBJ2-2, with D possibly TRBD1 on 5 matching bases. V was clipped by 8 bases and J by 5 bases, with 12 bases between them. The CDR3 runs 13 residues. From germline, CDR1 is SGHVS and CDR2 FNYEAQ.

A single count supports this clone. The chain is built from TRBV7-9 and TRBJ1-1, with D possibly TRBD1 on 5 matching bases. Germline lookup yields CDR1 SEHNR and CDR2 FQNEAQ (reference sequence). Trimming stripped 3 bases from V and 1 base from J, with 12 bases between. The CDR3 extends over 15 amino acids. CDR3 sequence reads: CASSFDGQSNTEAFF. CDR3 DNA: TGTGCCAGCAGCTTTGACGGACAATCGAACACTGAAGCTTTCTTT.

This chain uses TRBV7-6 with TRBJ2-2; 8 bases map to TRBD1. This CDR3 has 16 amino acids. Unmatched junction bases numbered 1, after V lost 0 bases and J lost 1 base. Looked up from germline, CDR1 is SGHVS and CDR2 is FNYEAQ. CDR3 amino acids: CASSLAGTGNTGELFF. CDR3 in DNA: TGTGCCAGCAGCTTAGCCGGGACAGGGAACACCGGGGAGCTGTTTTTT.